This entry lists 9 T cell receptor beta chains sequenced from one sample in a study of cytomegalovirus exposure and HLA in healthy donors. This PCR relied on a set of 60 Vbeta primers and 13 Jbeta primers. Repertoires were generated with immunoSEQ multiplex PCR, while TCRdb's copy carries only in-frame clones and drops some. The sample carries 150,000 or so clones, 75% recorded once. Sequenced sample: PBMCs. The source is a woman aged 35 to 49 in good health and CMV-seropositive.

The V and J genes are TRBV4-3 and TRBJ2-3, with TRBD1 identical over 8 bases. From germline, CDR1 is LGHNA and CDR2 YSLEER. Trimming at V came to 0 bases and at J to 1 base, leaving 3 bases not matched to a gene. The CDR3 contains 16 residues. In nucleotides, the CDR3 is TGCGCCAGCAGCCAAGACGGGGGACAGGGCACAGATACGCAGTATTTT. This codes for CASSQDGGQGTDTQYF.

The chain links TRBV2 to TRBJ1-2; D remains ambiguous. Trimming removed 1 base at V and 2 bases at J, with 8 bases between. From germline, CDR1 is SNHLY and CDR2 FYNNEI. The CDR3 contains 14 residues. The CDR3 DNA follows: TGTGCCAGCAGTGAAGGCCTAATAAACTATGGCTACACCTTC. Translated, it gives CASSEGLINYGYTF. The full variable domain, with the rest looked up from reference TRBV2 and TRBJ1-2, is EPEVTQTPSHQVTQMGQEVILRCVPISNHLYFYWYRQILGQKVEFLVSFYNNEISEKSEIFDDQFSVERPDGSNFTLKIRSTKLEDSAMYFCASSEGLINYGYTFGSGTRLTVV.

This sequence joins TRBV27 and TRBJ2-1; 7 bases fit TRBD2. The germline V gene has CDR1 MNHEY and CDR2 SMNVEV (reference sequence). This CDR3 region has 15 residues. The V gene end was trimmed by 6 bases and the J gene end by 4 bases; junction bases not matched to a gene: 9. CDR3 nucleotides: TGTGCCAGCAGACCAAACGGAGCGGGATACAATGAGCAGTTCTTC. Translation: CASRPNGAGYNEQFF.

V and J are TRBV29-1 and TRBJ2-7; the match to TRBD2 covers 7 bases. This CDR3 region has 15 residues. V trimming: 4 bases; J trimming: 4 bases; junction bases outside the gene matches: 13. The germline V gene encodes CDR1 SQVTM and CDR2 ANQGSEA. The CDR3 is CSVALDGAGRYEQYF. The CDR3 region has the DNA TGCAGCGTTGCCCTCGACGGAGCGGGAAGATACGAGCAGTACTTC.

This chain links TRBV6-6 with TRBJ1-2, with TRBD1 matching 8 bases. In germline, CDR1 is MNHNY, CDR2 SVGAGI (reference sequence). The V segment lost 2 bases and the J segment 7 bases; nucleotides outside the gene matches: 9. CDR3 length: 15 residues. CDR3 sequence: CASSYAVRGQAGYTF. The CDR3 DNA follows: TGTGCCAGCAGTTACGCGGTCAGGGGGCAGGCTGGCTACACCTTC.

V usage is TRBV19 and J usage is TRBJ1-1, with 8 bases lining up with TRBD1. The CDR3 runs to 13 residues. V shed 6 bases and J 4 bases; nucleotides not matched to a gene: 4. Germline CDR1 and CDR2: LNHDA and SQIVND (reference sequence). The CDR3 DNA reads TGTGCCAGTAGCCCAGGGGGCGGCACTGAAGCTTTCTTT. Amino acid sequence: CASSPGGGTEAFF. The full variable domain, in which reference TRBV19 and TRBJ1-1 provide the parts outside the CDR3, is DGGITQSPKYLFRKEGQNVTLSCEQNLNHDAMYWYRQDPGQGLRLIYYSQIVNDFQKGDIAEGYSVSREKKESFPLTVTSAQKNPTAFYLCASSPGGGTEAFFGQGTRLTVV.

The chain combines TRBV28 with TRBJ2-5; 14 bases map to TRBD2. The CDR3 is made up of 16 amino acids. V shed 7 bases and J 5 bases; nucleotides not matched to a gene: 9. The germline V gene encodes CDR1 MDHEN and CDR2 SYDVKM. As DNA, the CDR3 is TGTGCCAGCAACTCCGGGACTAGCGGGGGTGGGGAGACCCAGTACTTC. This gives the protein CASNSGTSGGGETQYF.

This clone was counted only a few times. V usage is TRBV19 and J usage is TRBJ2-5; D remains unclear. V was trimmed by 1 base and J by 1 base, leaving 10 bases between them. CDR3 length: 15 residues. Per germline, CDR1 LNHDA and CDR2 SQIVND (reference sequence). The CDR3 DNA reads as TGTGCCAGTAGTATAGGCCTGGGCATCCAAGAGACCCAGTACTTC. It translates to CASSIGLGIQETQYF.

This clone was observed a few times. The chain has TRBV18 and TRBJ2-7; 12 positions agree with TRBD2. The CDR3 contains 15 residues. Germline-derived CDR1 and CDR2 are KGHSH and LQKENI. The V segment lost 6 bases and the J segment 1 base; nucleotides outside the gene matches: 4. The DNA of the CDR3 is TGTGCCAGCTCGTCGACTAGCGGGAGTTCCTACGAGCAGTACTTC. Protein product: CASSSTSGSSYEQYF.